One sample yielded the 12 T cell receptor beta chains listed below, sequenced in a study of a mutant IDH1 vaccine in newly diagnosed glioma. Time point of the sample: week 23, last vaccination. Vaccine doses each comprised 300 ug of mutant IDH1 20-mer peptide, with topical imiquimod. These receptors have no known antigen. Repertoires were generated with immunoSEQ multiplex PCR, while TCRdb's copy carries only in-frame clones and drops some. The sample includes tens of thousands of clones, around 79% of them seen just once. Material: PBMCs, obtained from a glioma patient whose treatment included an IDH1 peptide vaccine. These receptors were collected from a woman in her 40s with glioma. Some clones in this sample may be carry-over from other donors' samples.

The rearrangement links TRBV27 to TRBJ1-4; 10 bases fit TRBD1. The CDR3 is 15 residues long. The ends lost 5 bases at V and 5 bases at J; junction bases unmatched: 5. Germline CDR1 and CDR2: MNHEY and SMNVEV (reference sequence). CDR3 DNA sequence: TGTGCCAGCAGTCTGGGACAGGGGAGGAATGAAAAACTGTTTTTT. It specifies CASSLGQGRNEKLFF.

The V call is TRBV18, the J call TRBJ2-7, with TRBD2 as a possible D gene (5 bases). The CDR3 is 13 amino acids. From germline, CDR1 is KGHSH and CDR2 LQKENI. The V gene lost 3 bases and the J gene lost 0 bases, with 6 bases spanning the gap. The CDR3 DNA reads as TGTGCCAGCTCACCGGGAGACTCCTACGAGCAGTACTTC. Translating it yields CASSPGDSYEQYF.

This clone has just one count. V gene TRBV7-9 combines with J gene TRBJ1-1; D uncertain. Germline-derived CDR1 and CDR2 are SEHNR and FQNEAQ (reference sequence). The length of the CDR3 is 14 residues. V was trimmed by 5 bases and J by 1 base, leaving 11 bases between them. The chain's CDR3 is CASSARFWNTEAFF. In nucleotides, the CDR3 is TGTGCCAGCAGCGCCAGGTTTTGGAACACTGAAGCTTTCTTT.

V is TRBV28 and J is TRBJ2-5; no firm D call. The CDR3 runs to 14 residues. Per the germline V gene, CDR1 is MDHEN and CDR2 is SYDVKM. V lost 3 bases and J lost 2, with 10 bases in between. The CDR3 loop is CASSFSPGQETQYF. Here the CDR3 DNA reads TGTGCCAGCAGTTTCAGCCCCGGGCAAGAGACCCAGTACTTC.

The chain links TRBV9 to TRBJ2-4; 8 bases agree with TRBD1. Germline V gives CDR1 SGDLS, CDR2 YYNGEE. V shed 3 bases and J 0 bases; nucleotides not matched to a gene: 8. The CDR3 is made up of 17 amino acids. The DNA for the CDR3 is TGTGCCAGCAGCGGCGACAGGGGTAATATAGCCAAAAACATTCAGTACTTC. Residues: CASSGDRGNIAKNIQYF.

J is TRBJ1-1 and V is TRBV5-1; the D is unclear. The CDR3 is 13 amino acids. The V end lost 4 bases, the J end lost 2 bases, and 9 bases lay between the germline ends. Germline values: CDR1 SGHRS, CDR2 YFSETQ. The CDR3 DNA reads as TGCGCCAGCAGCATCGAGAGAAACACTGAAGCTTTCTTT. This translates into CASSIERNTEAFF.

The chain's CDR3 is CASSPETSGGVNTGELFF. In DNA, the CDR3 is TGTGCCAGCAGTCCCGAGACTAGCGGGGGGGTAAACACCGGGGAGCTGTTTTTT. This chain connects TRBV27 to TRBJ2-2, with 14 bases fitting TRBD2. V trimming: 5 bases; J trimming: 2 bases; junction bases outside the gene matches: 7. Germline V lookup: CDR1 MNHEY, CDR2 SMNVEV (reference sequence). The CDR3 is 18 amino acids.

The chain couples TRBV7-8 to TRBJ2-7, with a tentative D call TRBD2 (6 bases). V lost 1 base and J 2 bases, leaving 9 bases between the germline ends. Germline lookup yields CDR1 SGHVS and CDR2 FQNEAQ. The CDR3 has 14 amino acids. The CDR3 spells CASSLDRGTYEQYF. The CDR3, as DNA: TGTGCCAGCAGCTTAGATCGGGGGACCTACGAGCAGTACTTC.

The chain joins TRBV7-3 to TRBJ2-2; the D gene is possibly TRBD1 (5 bases). CDR3 length: 14 residues. V was clipped by 4 bases and J by 7 bases, with 13 bases between them. The V gene's germline CDR1 is SGHTA and CDR2 FQGTGA. Here the CDR3 DNA reads TGTGCCAGCAGCTCCCAGGGCGCGTTCGGGGAGCTGTTTTTT. This encodes CASSSQGAFGELFF.

V is TRBV6-4 and J is TRBJ1-3; D is unclear. The length of the CDR3 is 16 residues. Germline CDR1 MRHNA, CDR2 SNTAGT. V lost 2 bases, J lost 0 bases, and 11 bases lay in between. The DNA of the CDR3 is TGTGCCAGCAGTGACGTCGGCAGACCCTCTGGAAACACCATATATTTT. Its protein product is CASSDVGRPSGNTIYF.

The rearrangement uses TRBV28 and TRBJ2-5; 8 nucleotides line up with TRBD2. The ends lost 4 bases at V and 3 bases at J; junction bases unmatched: 10. From germline, CDR1 is MDHEN and CDR2 SYDVKM. The CDR3 sequence is 16 residues long. The CDR3, as DNA: TGTGCCAGCAGTTCCCCCCAGACTAGCGCAAAAGAGACCCAGTACTTC. Translated, it gives CASSSPQTSAKETQYF.

This chain joins TRBV7-9 and TRBJ2-7; 11 bases match TRBD1. V trimming: 5 bases; J trimming: 2 bases; junction bases outside the gene matches: 2. The CDR3 is 14 residues long. The germline V gene has CDR1 SEHNR and CDR2 FQNEAQ (reference sequence). CDR3 sequence reads: CASSPGQGAYEQYF. CDR3 nucleotides: TGTGCCAGCAGCCCGGGACAGGGGGCCTACGAGCAGTACTTC.